The 25 T cell receptor beta chains presented below share a single source sample, sequenced in a study of human T cells and chemical hapten exposure. Time point of the sample: healthy volunteer bleed at 2 weeks. RNA extraction used unfractionated whole blood as the source of total RNA. TCRdb reprocessed the RACE reads with MiXCR, giving one entry per CDR3 protein. The sample shows around 45,000 distinct CDR3 sequences, roughly 4.2% of them seen only once. Specimen: whole blood. These receptors all come from a human donor in good health. Some clones in this sample may be carry-over from other donors' samples.

This chain joins TRBV2 and TRBJ2-4, with 7 bases aligning to TRBD2. Per the germline V gene, CDR1 is SNHLY and CDR2 is FYNNEI. Trimming removed 7 bases from V and 1 base from J; junction bases left unmatched: 16. The CDR3 has 18 amino acids. CDR3: CASTVLAGEGMAKNIQYF. As DNA, the CDR3 is TGTGCCAGCACCGTACTGGCGGGAGAAGGGATGGCCAAAAACATTCAGTACTTC.

This clonotype showed up just once. This sequence may be a read error, since a much larger clone differs from it by one base. The V call is TRBV5-1, the J call TRBJ2-5, with no clear D. From germline, CDR1 is SGHRS and CDR2 YFSETQ. Trimming stripped 3 bases from V and 5 bases from J, with 8 bases between. The CDR3 loop spans 12 amino acids. The CDR3 nucleotides are TGCGCCAGCAGCTCGAATGGGGAGACCCAGTACTTC. Translation: CASSSNGETQYF.

This clonotype appeared many times. The V call is TRBV5-5, the J call TRBJ2-4; D is possibly TRBD1 or TRBD2 (5 bases each). Per germline, CDR1 SGHKS and CDR2 YYEKEE (reference sequence). V dropped 1 base and J dropped 0 bases, with 20 bases sitting between them. The CDR3 length is 19 residues. The CDR3 DNA is TGTGCCAGCAGCTTGACCGGGACGGACACTATCCTAGCCAAAAACATTCAGTACTTC. This codes for CASSLTGTDTILAKNIQYF. The full variable domain, completed using reference TRBV5-5 and TRBJ2-4, is DAGVTQSPTHLIKTRGQQVTLRCSPISGHKSVSWYQQVLGQGPQFIFQYYEKEERGRGNFPDRFSARQFPNYSSELNVNALLLGDSALYLCASSLTGTDTILAKNIQYFGAGTRLSVL.

In this sample, this clonotype turned up a few times. The junction and the germline gene differ at one end; a read error may be behind it. This chain links TRBV12-3 or TRBV12-4 with TRBJ1-2; tentative D call: TRBD1 (5 bases). The CDR3 extends over 15 amino acids. The CDR3 bases are TGTGCCAGCAGTTTAGCGCGGGGGACGGACTATAGCTACACCTTC. Its protein product is CASSLARGTDYSYTF.

Ten or more counts support this clonotype. The gene calls are TRBV6-5 and TRBJ1-1; D unresolved. The CDR3 loop spans 13 amino acids. V gave up 5 bases and J gave up 1 base, with 8 bases separating them. Germline V gives CDR1 MNHEY, CDR2 SVGAGI. CDR3 sequence reads: CASSLDENTEAFF. The DNA for the CDR3 is TGTGCCAGCAGTCTGGACGAGAACACTGAAGCTTTCTTT.

This clonotype was seen ten or more times. The chain carries TRBV3-1 and TRBJ2-1, with TRBD2 identical over 9 bases. Germline trimming cut 3 bases from V and 6 bases from J; bases unmatched to any gene: 6. The CDR3 totals 15 residues. Germline V CDR1 and CDR2: LGHDT, YNNKEL (reference sequence). CDR3 sequence reads: CASSQRRGGRNEQFF. DNA for the CDR3: TGTGCCAGCAGCCAGCGGCGGGGGGGCCGCAATGAGCAGTTCTTC.

The sample holds a few counts of this clonotype. The chain joins TRBV23-1 to TRBJ2-2; 8 bases map to TRBD1. TRBV23-1 is marked as an open reading frame, function uncertain. V lost 5 bases to trimming and J lost 4 bases; unmatched junction nucleotides: 18. This CDR3 region has 19 residues. In nucleotides, the CDR3 is TGCGCCAGCAGTTCAATTTTGCACGACAGGGGTGTTTGCACCGGGGAGCTGTTTTTT. It specifies CASSSILHDRGVCTGELFF.

There are many counts of this clonotype. The gene calls are TRBV29-1 and TRBJ2-3; the D gene is possibly TRBD2 (7 bases). The CDR3 runs 13 residues. The germline CDR1 and CDR2 sequences are SQVTM and ANQGSEA. Written as DNA, the CDR3 is TGCAGTATAAAGGGGGGGGGAGGGGATACGCAGTATTTT. It yields the protein CSIKGGGGDTQYF.

This clonotype was picked up many times. The rearrangement uses TRBV9 and TRBJ1-3, with 7 bases aligning to TRBD1. Per germline, CDR1 SGDLS and CDR2 YYNGEE. The CDR3 spans 16 residues. The trim removed 3 bases at V and 2 bases at J, leaving 8 bases unmatched. In DNA form, the CDR3 reads TGTGCCAGCAGCGGGATACAGGGGTTTACTGGAAACACCATATATTTT. Translated: CASSGIQGFTGNTIYF. Drawing the rest from reference TRBV9 and TRBJ1-3, the complete variable domain is DSGVTQTPKHLITATGQRVTLRCSPRSGDLSVYWYQQSLDQGLQFLIQYYNGEERAKGNILERFSAQQFPDLHSELNLSSLELGDSALYFCASSGIQGFTGNTIYFGEGSWLTVV.

This clonotype was seen more than once but under ten times. The V gene is TRBV28, the J gene TRBJ1-5; possible D gene TRBD1, 6 bases. Trimming removed 2 bases at V and 7 bases at J, with 15 bases between. Germline CDR1 and CDR2: MDHEN and SYDVKM. The CDR3 loop spans 15 amino acids. CDR3 nucleotides: TGTGCCAGCAGTTTAGACACAGGGAGCGGGCAGCCCCAGCATTTT. Amino acids: CASSLDTGSGQPQHF.

The table lists this clonotype with many counts. The chain employs TRBV6-6 and TRBJ1-2; unclear D gene. V was clipped by 6 bases and J by 8 bases, with 13 bases between them. The CDR3 runs to 12 residues. CDR1 is MNHNY and CDR2 is SVGAGI in the germline V gene (reference sequence). This CDR3 is CASRREAGGYTF. As DNA, the CDR3 is TGTGCCAGCAGACGGGAGGCCGGGGGCTACACCTTC.

This rearrangement joins TRBV10-3 to TRBJ1-1; maybe TRBD1 (6 bases). Trimming cost V 3 bases and J 2 bases, with 7 bases left between them. Germline CDR1 is ENHRY and CDR2 is SYGVKD. This CDR3 comprises 13 residues. CDR3 amino acids: CAISEQGNTEAFF. As DNA, the CDR3 is TGTGCCATCAGTGAACAGGGAAACACTGAAGCTTTCTTT.

This clonotype was detected ten times or more. The V call is TRBV9, the J call TRBJ2-5, with a possible D match to TRBD1 (6 bases). CDR1 and CDR2 from the germline V gene are SGDLS and YYNGEE. The CDR3 runs 15 residues. V dropped 3 bases and J dropped 5 bases, with 17 bases sitting between them. DNA of the CDR3: TGTGCCAGCAGCGCCGGGACACAGGGTCTCGAGACCCAGTACTTC. Its protein product is CASSAGTQGLETQYF.

This clonotype came up many times. The chain uses TRBV6-5 and TRBJ2-3; D is undetermined. CDR1 and CDR2 (germline): MNHEY, SVGAGI. The CDR3 is made up of 13 amino acids. V lost 6 bases to trimming and J lost 5 bases, with 12 bases between them. CDR3 DNA: TGTGCCAGCAGACGGACGGAGCAAGATACGCAGTATTTT. Residues: CASRRTEQDTQYF.

The V gene is TRBV24-1, the J gene TRBJ2-2, with 8 bases aligning to TRBD1. The CDR3 spans 17 residues. Germline V gives CDR1 KGHDR, CDR2 SFDVKD. V was clipped by 4 bases and J by 1 base; unmatched bases: 7. This chain's CDR3 is CATSDPGGRGNTGELFF. In nucleotides, the CDR3 is TGTGCCACCAGTGACCCAGGGGGCAGGGGGAACACCGGGGAGCTGTTTTTT.

The chain links TRBV18 to TRBJ2-7, with 9 nucleotides matching TRBD1. This CDR3 comprises 15 residues. Unmatched junction bases numbered 7, after V lost 3 bases and J lost 4 bases. Germline V gene lookup returns CDR1 KGHSH and CDR2 LQKENI. The CDR3 here is CASSPLDRGTYEQYF. The CDR3 nucleotides are TGTGCCAGCTCACCCCTTGACAGGGGGACATACGAGCAGTACTTC.

This clonotype was seen repeatedly, ten times or more. This chain connects TRBV7-3 to TRBJ1-5; D remains unclear. V lost 4 bases and J lost 4, with 8 bases in between. This CDR3 has 13 amino acids. Germline CDR1 is SGHTA and CDR2 is FQGTGA. The CDR3 spells CASSYGPNQPQHF. In DNA form, the CDR3 reads TGTGCCAGCAGCTATGGGCCAAATCAGCCCCAGCATTTT.

This chain connects TRBV12-3 or TRBV12-4 to TRBJ2-1, with a tentative D call TRBD2 (6 bases). V was trimmed by 2 bases and J by 2 bases, leaving 7 bases between them. The CDR3 consists of 14 residues. As DNA, the CDR3 is TGTGCCAGCAGTTTAACTAGCACCTACAATGAGCAGTTCTTC. This translates into CASSLTSTYNEQFF.

This clonotype was recorded many times. The gene calls are TRBV6-5 and TRBJ1-1, with D unclear. V gave up 4 bases and J gave up 5 bases, with 11 bases separating them. The CDR3 totals 13 residues. CDR1 and CDR2 from the germline V gene are MNHEY and SVGAGI. The CDR3 nucleotides are TGTGCCAGCAGTTCAACGCGCGTAACTGAAGCTTTCTTT. Residues: CASSSTRVTEAFF.

The rearrangement joins TRBV28 to TRBJ2-2; no clear D gene. There are 16 residues in the CDR3. V was cut by 4 bases and J by 1 base, with 13 bases left in between. Germline-derived CDR1 and CDR2 are MDHEN and SYDVKM. CDR3 coding DNA: TGTGCCAGCAGTTCCCCCTATTCAGTGAACACCGGGGAGCTGTTTTTT. This codes for CASSSPYSVNTGELFF.

This clonotype was found many times. V and J are TRBV2 and TRBJ1-4; 8 bases match TRBD1. This CDR3 is built from 14 residues. Per the germline V gene, CDR1 is SNHLY and CDR2 is FYNNEI. V was clipped by 3 bases and J by 6 bases; unmatched bases: 3. CDR3 nucleotides: TGTGCCAGCAGTGAGGCAGGGGGCCATGAAAAACTGTTTTTT. This gives the protein CASSEAGGHEKLFF. Complete variable domain (other parts from reference TRBV2 and TRBJ1-4): EPEVTQTPSHQVTQMGQEVILRCVPISNHLYFYWYRQILGQKVEFLVSFYNNEISEKSEIFDDQFSVERPDGSNFTLKIRSTKLEDSAMYFCASSEAGGHEKLFFGSGTQLSVL.

Only a few counts were recorded for this clonotype. The chain has TRBV28 and TRBJ2-3, with D perhaps matching TRBD1 (5 bases). Trimming took off 6 bases at V and 2 bases at J, with 6 bases between the two ends. Germline V gene data show CDR1 as MDHEN and CDR2 as SYDVKM. CDR3 length: 12 amino acids. CDR3 nucleotide sequence: TGTGCCAGCAGCAGGGTCACAGATACGCAGTATTTT. Amino acids: CASSRVTDTQYF.

This chain uses TRBV12-3 or TRBV12-4 with TRBJ1-6; D unclear. The V and J ends lost 6 bases and 6 bases respectively, with 18 bases between them. This CDR3 spans 16 amino acids. CDR3 in amino acids: CASSYGVGGINSPLHF. The CDR3 nucleotides read TGTGCCAGCAGCTACGGGGTTGGAGGAATTAATTCACCCCTCCACTTT.

This chain connects TRBV9 to TRBJ2-7, with D maybe TRBD2 (5 bases). Germline V gene lookup returns CDR1 SGDLS and CDR2 YYNGEE. Trimming pared 3 bases from V and 0 bases from J, leaving 10 bases between. CDR3 length: 14 amino acids. CDR3 sequence: CASSGTTNSYEQYF. CDR3 sequence (DNA): TGTGCCAGCAGCGGGACGACTAACTCCTACGAGCAGTACTTC.

Many counts were recorded for this clonotype. The chain is built from TRBV12-3 or TRBV12-4 and TRBJ2-7; D uncertain. This CDR3 has 12 residues. The germline V and J ends were trimmed by 5 bases and 2 bases, with 7 bases remaining between them. The CDR3 loop reads CASSIRAYEQYF. The CDR3 DNA follows: TGTGCCAGCAGTATCCGAGCCTACGAGCAGTACTTC.